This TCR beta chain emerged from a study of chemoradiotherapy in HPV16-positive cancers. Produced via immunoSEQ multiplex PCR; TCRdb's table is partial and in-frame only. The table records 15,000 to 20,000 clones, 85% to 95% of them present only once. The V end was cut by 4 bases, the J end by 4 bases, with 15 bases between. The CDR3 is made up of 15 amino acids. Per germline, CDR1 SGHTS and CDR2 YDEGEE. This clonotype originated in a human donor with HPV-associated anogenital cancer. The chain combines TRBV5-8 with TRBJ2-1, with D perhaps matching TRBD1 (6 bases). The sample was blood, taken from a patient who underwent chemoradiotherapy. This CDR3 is CASSKHRVTYNEQFF. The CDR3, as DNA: TGTGCCAGCAGCAAACACAGGGTAACGTACAATGAGCAGTTCTTC.